This record looks at one TCR beta chain sequence and its context. This sample is drawn from a study of blood T cell repertoires in COVID-19. This CDR3 comprises 13 residues. Trimming pared 4 bases from V and 4 bases from J, leaving 7 bases between. Assay: immunoSEQ multiplex PCR; the TCRdb copy retains only in-frame clones and omits some. Here the sample spans 200,000 to 250,000 clones, more than 75% being singletons. Sequencing used peripheral blood. The chain is built from TRBV12-3 or TRBV12-4 and TRBJ2-2; D uncertain. This clonotype was sampled from a man aged 50 to 60 with COVID-19, enrolled during active disease. The chain's CDR3 is CASSSERTGELFF. CDR3 sequence (DNA): TGTGCCAGCAGTTCCGAGCGCACCGGGGAGCTGTTTTTT.